The 2 T cell receptor beta chains below all came from one sample that was sequenced in a study of T cell repertoires in cytomegalovirus infection. TCRdb re-called the reads with MiXCR, one entry per CDR3 protein. Of 600,000 to 800,000 distinct CDR3 sequences listed, roughly a quarter are singletons. The sequencing input was CD8+ T cells from PBMCs. Receptor source: a human donor in good health (CMV status not recorded). Some clones in this sample may be carry-over from other donors' samples.

This clonotype was seen only once. The V and J genes are TRBV6-6 and TRBJ2-4, with D tentatively TRBD1 (5 bases). Deletions cut 5 bases from V and 0 bases from J, with 11 bases between. From germline, CDR1 is MNHNY and CDR2 SVGAGI (reference sequence). The CDR3 covers 15 residues. The CDR3 bases are TGTGCCAGCAGTCTTTCAGGGCCAGCCAAAAACATTCAGTACTTC. Translating it yields CASSLSGPAKNIQYF.

This clonotype occurred a few times. The chain links TRBV6-2 or TRBV6-3 to TRBJ2-1; possibly TRBD1 for D (5 bases). Between the trimmed V and J ends, which lost 0 bases and 4 bases, there was a span of 13 bases. The CDR3 length is 16 residues. Germline V gives CDR1 MNHEY, CDR2 SVGEGT. CDR3 bases: TGTGCCAGCAGTTACTCGCCCCTGACAGATTACAATGAGCAGTTCTTC. The encoded protein is CASSYSPLTDYNEQFF.